The 3 T cell receptor beta chains below were found in one sample sequenced in a study of graft-versus-host responses after intestinal transplantation (dated by TCRdb to the early 2020s). The library was prepared using the immunoSEQ multiplex PCR assay. What TCRdb holds here is the immuneACCESS table cut down to in-frame rearrangements. Part of the clones is not present; checked against another copy, under half of the missing clones reflect an unresolved V gene, and the others are unexplained. The table for this sample lists about 120,000 clones; 90% to 95% of them were counted only once. Less than 1.5% of the sample is taken by the ten largest. For these TCRs, the target antigens are not known. The intended sense of this specimen's time point label: cells obtained before transplantation from donor or recipient. The specimen comprised unstimulated CD8+ T cells sorted from spleen or lymph node cells, sampled before transplant. These TCRs come from a human donor who was the organ donor for an intestinal transplant.

The chain links TRBV7-9 to TRBJ2-7, with TRBD2 matching 7 bases. The V segment lost 0 bases and the J segment 2 bases; nucleotides outside the gene matches: 1. This CDR3 is built from 14 residues. Germline CDR1 and CDR2: SEHNR and FQNEAQ (reference sequence). Written as DNA, the CDR3 is TGTGCCAGCAGCTTAGCGGGGGGGACCTACGAGCAGTACTTC. Encoded protein: CASSLAGGTYEQYF.

V usage is TRBV5-1 and J usage is TRBJ2-3; D perhaps matches TRBD1 (6 bases). This CDR3 has 15 residues. The germline CDR1 and CDR2 sequences are SGHRS and YFSETQ. Trimming took off 6 bases at V and 2 bases at J, with 16 bases between the two ends. CDR3 nucleotides: TGCGCCAGCAACTTTTGGGTGGGGGCCACAGATACGCAGTATTTT. It encodes CASNFWVGATDTQYF.

The chain joins TRBV18 to TRBJ2-1; a possible D gene is TRBD1 (6 bases). This CDR3 region has 14 residues. Germline CDR1 KGHSH, CDR2 LQKENI. Trimming took 0 bases from V and 3 from J, leaving 6 bases between them. The CDR3 is CASSPPGGYNEQFF. The CDR3 bases are TGTGCCAGCTCACCACCAGGGGGCTACAATGAGCAGTTCTTC.